The 14 T cell receptor beta chains below all came from one sample that was sequenced in a study of T cell repertoires in cytomegalovirus infection (dated by TCRdb to the late 2010s). TCRdb lists the instrument as Illumina HiSeq 1500. TCRdb reworked the public reads: Q25 trimming with fastp, MiXCR clone assembly, productive beta chains retained. CDR3 protein duplicates are merged, each entry listing the most common genes and DNA. For this sample there are about a million distinct CDR3 sequences; around 30% appear just once. 11% to 15% of the sample is in the top ten clones. Taken with the paper, the label for treatment or condition translates to: in vitro stimulation with specific CMV peptide epitopes to enrich CMV-specific T cells. These TCRs' antigens remain unknown. The sequencing here drew on cultured CD8+ T cells from PBMCs, taken from culture after CMV antigen stimulation. The receptors were gathered from a human donor in good health (CMV status not recorded). Some clones in this sample may be carry-over from other donors' samples.

In this sample, this clonotype turned up a few times. J is TRBJ2-5 and V is TRBV6-6, with TRBD2 matching over 8 bases. The CDR3 consists of 13 residues. The J segment lost 5 bases and the V segment lost 6 bases, leaving 5 bases of the junction unmatched. CDR1 and CDR2 (germline): MNHNY, SVGAGI (reference sequence). As DNA, the CDR3 is TGTGCCAGCAGAATCGGGGGGGTTGAGACCCAGTACTTC. This codes for CASRIGGVETQYF.

The chain uses TRBV20-1 and TRBJ2-5, with 8 bases fitting TRBD2. Germline V gene data show CDR1 as DFQATT and CDR2 as SNEGSKA (reference sequence). Germline trimming cut 1 base from V and 8 bases from J; bases unmatched to any gene: 9. This CDR3 has 14 amino acids. DNA of the CDR3: TGCAGTGCTAGAGGGGAAGCGGGGGCAGCAACCCAGTACTTC. Its translation: CSARGEAGAATQYF.

The chain employs TRBV2 and TRBJ1-1; D perhaps matches TRBD1 (6 bases). V shed 3 bases and J shed 1 base, with 12 bases lying between them. The CDR3 runs 15 residues. CDR1 and CDR2 (germline): SNHLY, FYNNEI. DNA for the CDR3: TGTGCCAGCAGTGACCCCGGGACACCGAACACTGAAGCTTTCTTT. It yields the protein CASSDPGTPNTEAFF.

Note on this clonotype: Here the CDR3 omits its conserved ending phenylalanine or tryptophan, so a read error is the likely source. V is TRBV6-5 and J is TRBJ1-5, with TRBD1 identical over 7 bases. The germline CDR1 and CDR2 sequences are MNHEY and SVGAGI. The CDR3 has 15 amino acids. Trimming at V came to 4 bases and at J to 7 bases, leaving 10 bases not matched to a gene. CDR3 residues: CASSSYVNRGQPQHS. CDR3 DNA sequence: TGTGCCAGCAGTTCGTACGTAAACAGGGGACAGCCCCAGCATTCT.

This clonotype was counted many times. V and J are TRBV6-1 and TRBJ2-3, with 13 bases identical to TRBD2. The germline CDR1 and CDR2 sequences are MNHNS and SASEGT. This CDR3 has 21 residues. V lost 7 bases and J lost 0; bases outside the gene matches: 19. The CDR3 region has the DNA TGTGCCAGCACCCAAAGAAAGGGAGGACTAGCGGGGGTTATGAGCACAGATACGCAGTATTTT. This gives the protein CASTQRKGGLAGVMSTDTQYF.

This clonotype was detected once. The chain joins TRBV2 to TRBJ2-2; D could derive from TRBD1 or TRBD2 (6 bases each). The CDR3 has 14 amino acids. With 7 bases removed from V and 2 bases from J, the gap between germline ends came to 11 bases. Germline CDR1 SNHLY, CDR2 FYNNEI. Here the CDR3 reads CASIKGGNTGELFF. The CDR3 bases are TGTGCCAGCATCAAGGGGGGCAACACCGGGGAGCTGTTTTTT.

DNA of the CDR3: TGTGCCAGCAGTTCGGACAGGGGGCCGTTTGGTGGCTACACCTTC. This gives the protein CASSSDRGPFGGYTF. The genes are TRBV27 and TRBJ1-2, with 11 nucleotides matching TRBD1. Germline V gene lookup returns CDR1 MNHEY and CDR2 SMNVEV (reference sequence). The CDR3 totals 15 residues. V shed 4 bases, J shed 7 bases, and the junction held 8 bases outside the gene matches.

Many counts were recorded for this clonotype. V and J are TRBV7-2 and TRBJ1-1, with 7 nucleotides matching TRBD1. The V segment lost 1 base and the J segment 4 bases; nucleotides outside the gene matches: 3. This CDR3 has 14 amino acids. CDR1 is SGHTA, CDR2 FQGNSA, per germline. CDR3 nucleotide sequence: TGTGCCAGCAGCTTAGTCAGGGGGTCCACTGAAGCTTTCTTT. Translated: CASSLVRGSTEAFF.

In this sample, this clonotype turned up a few times. CDR3 in amino acids: CASSARDRDEQFF. For the CDR3, the DNA is TGTGCCAGCAGCGCCCGGGACAGGGACGAGCAGTTCTTC. V usage is TRBV7-9 and J usage is TRBJ2-1, with 9 bases lining up with TRBD1. Germline CDR1 SEHNR, CDR2 FQNEAQ (reference sequence). The V gene end was trimmed by 5 bases and the J gene end by 10 bases; junction bases not matched to a gene: 6. The CDR3 consists of 13 residues.

This clonotype was found a few times. This chain connects TRBV2 to TRBJ2-3; 8 bases line up with TRBD2. J gave up 2 bases and V 6 bases, and 10 bases lay outside the gene matches. Germline V lookup: CDR1 SNHLY, CDR2 FYNNEI. The CDR3 is 16 amino acids. The CDR3 nucleotides are TGTGCCAGCAGCGCTTGGGTAGCGGGGTACACAGATACGCAGTATTTT. It yields the protein CASSAWVAGYTDTQYF.

This clonotype has just a few counts. The chain joins TRBV4-2 to TRBJ1-5; tentatively, D is TRBD1 (6 bases). Germline lookup yields CDR1 LGHNA and CDR2 YNFKEQ. V was pared by 0 bases and J by 7 bases, with 13 bases between. CDR3 length: 15 amino acids. For the CDR3, the DNA is TGTGCCAGCAGCCAAGAATCAAGGGGGGAACAGCCCCAGCATTTT. Protein sequence: CASSQESRGEQPQHF.

This clonotype was found many times. The chain has TRBV7-2 and TRBJ2-3; TRBD2 agrees at 8 bases. The CDR3 extends over 16 amino acids. With V trimmed by 4 bases and J by 2 bases, 8 bases remained unmatched. Germline CDR1 is SGHTA and CDR2 is FQGNSA. CDR3 region: CASSYSGGLSTDTQYF. Written as DNA, the CDR3 is TGTGCCAGCAGCTATTCGGGGGGGCTATCCACAGATACGCAGTATTTT.

This clonotype was counted a few times. The V gene is TRBV4-1, the J gene TRBJ1-5; no reliable D call. Germline lookup yields CDR1 MGHRA and CDR2 YSYEKL. Trimming took 3 bases from V and 4 from J, leaving 10 bases between them. This CDR3 region has 14 residues. CDR3 in amino acids: CASSHLTVNQPQHF. The CDR3 DNA follows: TGCGCCAGCAGCCACCTGACGGTTAATCAGCCCCAGCATTTT.

This clonotype came up a few times. The CDR3 sequence: CASSRPGRGTEAFF. In DNA form, the CDR3 reads TGTGCCAGCAGCCGCCCGGGCCGGGGCACTGAAGCTTTCTTT. The V call is TRBV14, the J call TRBJ1-1; D is ambiguous. This CDR3 is built from 14 residues. Between the trimmed V and J ends, which lost 4 bases and 4 bases, there was a span of 13 bases. Germline CDR1 is SGHDN and CDR2 is FVKESK.